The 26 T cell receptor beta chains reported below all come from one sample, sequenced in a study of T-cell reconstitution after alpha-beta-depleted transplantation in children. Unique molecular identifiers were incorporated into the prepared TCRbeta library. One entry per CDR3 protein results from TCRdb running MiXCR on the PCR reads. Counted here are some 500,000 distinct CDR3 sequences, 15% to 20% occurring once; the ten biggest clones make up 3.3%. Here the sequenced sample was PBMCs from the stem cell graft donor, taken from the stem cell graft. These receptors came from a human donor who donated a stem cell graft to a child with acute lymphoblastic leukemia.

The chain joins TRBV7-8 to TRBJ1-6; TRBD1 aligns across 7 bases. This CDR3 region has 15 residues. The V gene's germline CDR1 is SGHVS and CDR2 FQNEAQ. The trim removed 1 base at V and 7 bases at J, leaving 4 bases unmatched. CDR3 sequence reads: CASSLERDRNSPLHF. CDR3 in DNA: TGTGCCAGCAGCTTAGAGCGGGACAGAAATTCACCCCTCCACTTT. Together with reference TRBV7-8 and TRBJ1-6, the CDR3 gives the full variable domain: GAGVSQSPRYKVAKRGQDVALRCDPISGHVSLFWYQQALGQGPEFLTYFQNEAQLDKSGLPSDRFFAERPEGSVSTLKIQRTQQEDSAVYLCASSLERDRNSPLHFGNGTRLTVT.

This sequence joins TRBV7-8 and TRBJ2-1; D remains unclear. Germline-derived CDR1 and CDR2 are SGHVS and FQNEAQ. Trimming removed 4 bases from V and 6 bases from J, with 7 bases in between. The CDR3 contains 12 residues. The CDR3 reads CASSSLVNEQFF. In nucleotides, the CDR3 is TGTGCCAGCAGCTCCTTAGTCAATGAGCAGTTCTTC.

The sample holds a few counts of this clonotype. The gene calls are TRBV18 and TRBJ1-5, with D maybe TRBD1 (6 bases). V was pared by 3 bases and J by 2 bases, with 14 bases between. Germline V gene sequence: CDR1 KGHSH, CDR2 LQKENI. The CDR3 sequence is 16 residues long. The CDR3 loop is CASSPQGMRGNQPQHF. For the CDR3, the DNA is TGTGCCAGCTCACCCCAGGGGATGCGGGGCAATCAGCCCCAGCATTTT.

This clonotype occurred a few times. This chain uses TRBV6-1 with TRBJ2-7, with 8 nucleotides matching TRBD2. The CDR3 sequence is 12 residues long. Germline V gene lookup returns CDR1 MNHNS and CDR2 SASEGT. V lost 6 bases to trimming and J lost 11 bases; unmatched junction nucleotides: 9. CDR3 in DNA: TGTGCCAGCAGGGGGGAGGCGCGGGAGGAGTACTTC. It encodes CASRGEAREEYF.

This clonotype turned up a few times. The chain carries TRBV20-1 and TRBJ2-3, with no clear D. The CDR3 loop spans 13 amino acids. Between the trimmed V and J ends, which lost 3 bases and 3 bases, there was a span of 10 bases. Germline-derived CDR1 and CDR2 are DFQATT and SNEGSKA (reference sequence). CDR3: CSARNKPTDTQYF. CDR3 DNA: TGCAGTGCTAGGAACAAACCGACAGATACGCAGTATTTT.

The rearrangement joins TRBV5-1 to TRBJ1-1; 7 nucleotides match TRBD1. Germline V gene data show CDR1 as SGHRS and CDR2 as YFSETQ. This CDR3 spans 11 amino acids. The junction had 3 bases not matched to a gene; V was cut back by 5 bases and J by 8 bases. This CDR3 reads CASRRQGEAFF. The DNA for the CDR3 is TGCGCCAGCAGACGACAGGGCGAAGCTTTCTTT.

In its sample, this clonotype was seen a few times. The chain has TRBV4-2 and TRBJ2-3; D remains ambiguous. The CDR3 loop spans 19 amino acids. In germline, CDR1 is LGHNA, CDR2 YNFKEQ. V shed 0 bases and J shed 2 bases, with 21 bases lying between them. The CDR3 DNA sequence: TGTGCCAGCAGCCAAGATCGGCAGGAACCACTACCATTCACAGATACGCAGTATTTT. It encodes CASSQDRQEPLPFTDTQYF.

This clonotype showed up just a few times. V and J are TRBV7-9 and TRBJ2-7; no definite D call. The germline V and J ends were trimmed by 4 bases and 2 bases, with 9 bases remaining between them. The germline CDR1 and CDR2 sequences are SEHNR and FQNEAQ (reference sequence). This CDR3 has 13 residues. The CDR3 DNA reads TGTGCCAGCAGCTCCACAGAGACCTACGAGCAGTACTTC. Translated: CASSSTETYEQYF.

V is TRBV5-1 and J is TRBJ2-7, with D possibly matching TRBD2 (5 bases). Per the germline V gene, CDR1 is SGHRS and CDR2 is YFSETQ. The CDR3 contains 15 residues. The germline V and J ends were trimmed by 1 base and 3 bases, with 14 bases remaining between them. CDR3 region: CASSLLSGSVYEQYF. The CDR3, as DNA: TGCGCCAGCAGCTTGCTTTCGGGAAGCGTCTACGAGCAGTACTTC.

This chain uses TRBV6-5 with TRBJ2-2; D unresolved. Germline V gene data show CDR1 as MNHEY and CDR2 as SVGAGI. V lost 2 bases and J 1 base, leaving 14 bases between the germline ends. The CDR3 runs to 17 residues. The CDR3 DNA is TGTGCCAGCAGTTACCCCCCTCGCAAAGAGAACACCGGGGAGCTGTTTTTT. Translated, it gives CASSYPPRKENTGELFF.

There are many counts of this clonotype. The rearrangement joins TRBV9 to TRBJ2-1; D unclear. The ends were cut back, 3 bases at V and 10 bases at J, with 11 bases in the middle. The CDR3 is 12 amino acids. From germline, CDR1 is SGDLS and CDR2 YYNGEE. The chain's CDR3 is CASSAPQREQFF. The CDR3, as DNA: TGTGCCAGCAGCGCCCCCCAACGGGAGCAGTTCTTC.

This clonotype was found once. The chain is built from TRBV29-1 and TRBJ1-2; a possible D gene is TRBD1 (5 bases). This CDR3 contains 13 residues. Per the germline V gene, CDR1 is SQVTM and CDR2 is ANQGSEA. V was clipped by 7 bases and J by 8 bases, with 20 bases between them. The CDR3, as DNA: TGCAGCGCTGGTGGGGGTACTCGCAGCGGCTACACCTTC. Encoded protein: CSAGGGTRSGYTF.

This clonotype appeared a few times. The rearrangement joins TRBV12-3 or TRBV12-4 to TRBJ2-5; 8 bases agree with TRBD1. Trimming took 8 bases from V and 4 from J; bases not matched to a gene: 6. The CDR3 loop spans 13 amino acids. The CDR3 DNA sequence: TGTGCCAGCGGGACAGGCCTGGGAGAGACCCAGTACTTC. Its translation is CASGTGLGETQYF.

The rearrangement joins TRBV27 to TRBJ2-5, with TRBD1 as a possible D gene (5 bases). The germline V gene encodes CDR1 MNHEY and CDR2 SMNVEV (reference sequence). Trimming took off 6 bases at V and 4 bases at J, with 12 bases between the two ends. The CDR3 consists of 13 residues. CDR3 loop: CASRGRVGETQYF. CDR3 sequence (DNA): TGTGCCAGCAGAGGCAGGGTGGGAGAGACCCAGTACTTC.

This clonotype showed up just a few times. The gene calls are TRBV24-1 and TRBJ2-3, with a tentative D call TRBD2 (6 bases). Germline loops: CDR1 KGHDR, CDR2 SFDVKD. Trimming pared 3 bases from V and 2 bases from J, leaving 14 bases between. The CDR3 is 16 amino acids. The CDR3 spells CATSDQVSGDTDTQYF. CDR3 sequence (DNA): TGTGCCACCAGTGATCAGGTTTCGGGGGACACAGATACGCAGTATTTT.

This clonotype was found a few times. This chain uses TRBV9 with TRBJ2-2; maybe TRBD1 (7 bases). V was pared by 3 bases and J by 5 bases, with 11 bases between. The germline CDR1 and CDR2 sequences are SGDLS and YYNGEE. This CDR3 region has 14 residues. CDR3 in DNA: TGTGCCAGCAGCGCCCAGGGGGGAACCGGGGAGCTGTTTTTT. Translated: CASSAQGGTGELFF.

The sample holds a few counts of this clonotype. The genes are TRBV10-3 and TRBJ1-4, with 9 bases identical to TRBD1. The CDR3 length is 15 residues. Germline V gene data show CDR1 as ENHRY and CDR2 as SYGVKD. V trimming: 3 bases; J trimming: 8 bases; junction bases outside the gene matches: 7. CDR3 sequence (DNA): TGTGCCATCAGTGATTCTATAGGGACAGGGGAAAAACTGTTTTTT. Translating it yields CAISDSIGTGEKLFF.

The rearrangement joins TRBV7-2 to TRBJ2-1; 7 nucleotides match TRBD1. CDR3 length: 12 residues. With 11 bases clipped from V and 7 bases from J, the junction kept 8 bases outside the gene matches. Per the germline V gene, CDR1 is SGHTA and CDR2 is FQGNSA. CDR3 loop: CAGSGQPNEQFF. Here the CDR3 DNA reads TGTGCCGGGTCGGGACAGCCAAATGAGCAGTTCTTC.

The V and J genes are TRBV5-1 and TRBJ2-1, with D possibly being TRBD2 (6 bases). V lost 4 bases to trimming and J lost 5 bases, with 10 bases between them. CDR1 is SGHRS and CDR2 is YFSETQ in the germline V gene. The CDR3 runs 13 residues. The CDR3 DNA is TGCGCCAGCAGCGGGGGACTTGACAATGAGCAGTTCTTC. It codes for CASSGGLDNEQFF.

The CDR3 bases are TGTGCCAGCTGGGCTAGCGGGAGAAAAGGCGGGCAGTACTTC. Amino acid sequence: CASWASGRKGGQYF. The chain carries TRBV27 and TRBJ2-7; the match to TRBD2 covers 10 bases. The germline gives CDR1 MNHEY, CDR2 SMNVEV (reference sequence). The trim removed 8 bases at V and 9 bases at J, leaving 13 bases unmatched. This CDR3 is 14 amino acids long.

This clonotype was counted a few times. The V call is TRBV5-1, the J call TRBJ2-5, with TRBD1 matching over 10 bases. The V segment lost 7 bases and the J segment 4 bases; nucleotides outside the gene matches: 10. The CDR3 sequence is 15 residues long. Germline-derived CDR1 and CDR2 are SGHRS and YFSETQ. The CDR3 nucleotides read TGCGCCAGCGGGACAGGGGTTATATCGGGAGAGACCCAGTACTTC. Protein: CASGTGVISGETQYF.

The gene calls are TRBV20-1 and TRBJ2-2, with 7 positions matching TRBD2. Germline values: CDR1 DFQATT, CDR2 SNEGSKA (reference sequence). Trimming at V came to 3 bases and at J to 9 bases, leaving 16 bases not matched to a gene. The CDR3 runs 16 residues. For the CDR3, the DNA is TGCAGTGCTAGTGACAGCGGGCACGACGGGGGGAGGGAGCTGTTTTTT. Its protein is CSASDSGHDGGRELFF.

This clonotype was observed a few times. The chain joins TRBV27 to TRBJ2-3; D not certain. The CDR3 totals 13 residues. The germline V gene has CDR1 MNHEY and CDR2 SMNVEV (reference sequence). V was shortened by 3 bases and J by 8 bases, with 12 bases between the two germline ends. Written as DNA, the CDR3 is TGTGCCAGCAGTTTGTACGGCCCCCGTACGCAGTATTTT. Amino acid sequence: CASSLYGPRTQYF.

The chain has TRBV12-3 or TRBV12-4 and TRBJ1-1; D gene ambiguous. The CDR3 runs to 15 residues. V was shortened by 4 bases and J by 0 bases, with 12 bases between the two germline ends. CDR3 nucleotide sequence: TGTGCCAGCAGTTCCCCAAAAGAGATGAACACTGAAGCTTTCTTT. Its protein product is CASSSPKEMNTEAFF.

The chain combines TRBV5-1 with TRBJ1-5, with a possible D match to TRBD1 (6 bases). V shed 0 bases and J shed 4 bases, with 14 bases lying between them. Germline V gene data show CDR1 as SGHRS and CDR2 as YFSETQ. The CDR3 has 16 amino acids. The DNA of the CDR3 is TGCGCCAGCAGCTTGGTTGCCCTAGGACAGAATCAGCCCCAGCATTTT. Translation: CASSLVALGQNQPQHF.

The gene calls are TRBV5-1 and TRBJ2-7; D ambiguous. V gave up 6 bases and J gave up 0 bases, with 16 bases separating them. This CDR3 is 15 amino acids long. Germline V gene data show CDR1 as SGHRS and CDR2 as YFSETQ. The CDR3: CASTLRGQSSYEQYF. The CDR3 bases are TGCGCCAGCACTTTGAGAGGCCAAAGCTCCTACGAGCAGTACTTC. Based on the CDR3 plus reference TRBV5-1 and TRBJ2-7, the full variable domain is KAGVTQTPRYLIKTRGQQVTLSCSPISGHRSVSWYQQTPGQGLQFLFEYFSETQRNKGNFPGRFSGRQFSNSRSEMNVSTLELGDSALYLCASTLRGQSSYEQYFGPGTRLTVT.